This TCR beta chain was sequenced for a study of a mutant IDH1 vaccine in newly diagnosed glioma. In the study overall: Vaccines were begun 4-6 weeks after radiotherapy alone, or with temozolomide cycles.

The CDR3 length is 15 residues. After removal of 2 bases from V and 10 bases from J, the junction contained 11 bases not matched to a gene. CDR1 is SGHKS, CDR2 YYEKEE, per germline (reference sequence). Study-wide results and caveats: Any relationship between pseudoprogression and changes in top peripheral T cell clonotypes seemed absent.

Produced via immunoSEQ multiplex PCR; TCRdb's table is partial and in-frame only. The sample lists 69,000 or so clones, around 86% occurring once. Documented time point: week 35, safety follow-up. Topical imiquimod accompanied each vaccine dose, which consisted of 300 ug of mutant IDH1 20-mer peptide. About this clone itself: The antigen remains unidentified.

The sequencing used PBMCs, collected from a glioma patient whose treatment included an IDH1 peptide vaccine. The V and J genes are TRBV5-5 and TRBJ2-1, with 8 bases fitting TRBD2. This sequence originates from a man aged 30 to 45 with glioma. The CDR3 DNA sequence: TGTGCCAGCAGCTTCCGGGAGGGCCGGGTCATCGAGCAGTTCTTC. It specifies CASSFREGRVIEQFF.